The rows below give T cell receptor beta chains drawn from one sample of a study of post-analysis software for immune sequencing data. TCRdb called the PCR reads again in MiXCR, with one record for every CDR3 protein. The sample has around 440,000 distinct CDR3 sequences; approximately 46% are singletons. Source material: blood. Every receptor here comes from a girl aged 5-17 years with multiple sclerosis. The CDR3 runs from the conserved cysteine through the conserved F or W. The D gene is left open where the match is weak. Clone sizes are given selectively: once, few, many, or a class where the clone is expanded.

>TRBD1|TRBJ2-7|TRBV12-3/TRBV12-4|NA
TGTGCCAGCAGTTTTTCTATCGGACAGGGGACCCACGAGCAGTACTTC
CASSFSIGQGTHEQYF
>TRBD1|TRBJ1-2|TRBV7-8|few
TGTGCCAGCAGCTCCAGGACAGGGGATAACTATGGATACACCTTC
CASSSRTGDNYGYTF
>NA|TRBJ2-1|TRBV4-1|NA
TGCGCCAGCAGCCAGCTTAGCTACACCTACAATGAGCAGTTCTTC
CASSQLSYTYNEQFF
>NA|TRBJ2-7|TRBV9|few
TGTGCCAGCAGCGTTGGGACGGCCTCCTACGAGCAGTACTTC
CASSVGTASYEQYF
>TRBD2|TRBJ2-3|TRBV7-2|NA
TGTGCCAGCAGCTCCTCCGGGACTAGCATCAGCACAGATACGCAGTATTTT
CASSSSGTSISTDTQYF
>NA|TRBJ2-7|TRBV25-1|few
TGTGCCAGCACGGGCGGCGGGACCTACGAGCAGTACTTC
CASTGGGTYEQYF
>NA|TRBJ2-1|TRBV29-1|few
TGCAGCGTTAGCGGGTGGGAGTTCTACAATGAGCAGTTCTTC
CSVSGWEFYNEQFF
>NA|TRBJ1-2|TRBV5-1|NA
TGCGCCAGCAGCTTGGTCGTGACAGACTATGGCTACACCTTC
CASSLVVTDYGYTF
>NA|TRBJ1-5|TRBV7-2|NA
TGTGCCAGCAGCTTTTCCGATAATCAGCCCCAGCATTTT
CASSFSDNQPQHF
>NA|TRBJ2-1|TRBV5-1|NA
TGCGCCAGCAGCCCAGACGTCTACAATGAGCAGTTCTTC
CASSPDVYNEQFF
>NA|TRBJ1-1|TRBV6-1|NA
TGTGCCAGCAGTGAATTACTTCGGGGATTCGCGAGATCAGAGAACACTGAAGCTTTCTTT
CASSELLRGFARSENTEAFF
>NA|TRBJ2-1|TRBV7-3|NA
TGTGCCAGCAGCTTCGCGACAGACAATGAGCAGTTCTTC
CASSFATDNEQFF
>NA|TRBJ2-6|TRBV13|NA
TGTGCCAGCAGCTTAGGCCCGTCGGGCCTGTCGGGAGGGGCCAACGTCCTGACTTTC
CASSLGPSGLSGGANVLTF
>NA|TRBJ1-5|TRBV24-1|few
TGTGCCACCAGTGAAGGGGGGCTAGAGGAGCCCCAGCATTTT
CATSEGGLEEPQHF
>NA|TRBJ2-1|TRBV20-1|NA
TGCAGTGCTCCGGGACGCACCGCCTACAATGAGCAGTTCTTC
CSAPGRTAYNEQFF
>NA|TRBJ2-4|TRBV30|NA
TGTGCCTGGGCGCCTAATGACCAAAACATTCAGTACTTC
CAWAPNDQNIQYF
>NA|TRBJ2-3|TRBV20-1|NA
TGCAGTGCAACCGGGACTCCCGTAGTCACAGATACGCAGTATTTT
CSATGTPVVTDTQYF
>NA|TRBJ2-7|TRBV7-9|NA
TGTGCCAGCAGCTTAGGTTCTCCTAGTAGCGAGCAGTACTTC
CASSLGSPSSEQYF
>TRBD1|TRBJ2-5|TRBV20-1|few
TGCAGTGCGGCGGCAGGGGGCATAGTGGAGACCCAGTACTTC
CSAAAGGIVETQYF
>NA|TRBJ1-5|TRBV20-1|NA
TGCAGTGCTAGAAGGGGATTGGGTCAGCCCCAGCATTTT
CSARRGLGQPQHF
>NA|TRBJ1-5|TRBV6-6|NA
TGTGCCAGCAGATGGGGGCCGGGTCAGCCCCAGCATTTT
CASRWGPGQPQHF
>TRBD2|TRBJ2-1|TRBV9|NA
TGTGCCAGCAGCGGGGCCTTAGGGACCGGGAGGGCAGGGAATGAGCAGTTCTTC
CASSGALGTGRAGNEQFF
>NA|TRBJ1-2|TRBV5-1|few
TGCGCCAGCAGCTTGGAACAGGGCGTCTCTGGCTACACCTTC
CASSLEQGVSGYTF
>NA|TRBJ1-2|TRBV28|NA
TGTGCCAGCAGCCCACGACGGGATTACTATGGCTACACCTTC
CASSPRRDYYGYTF
>NA|TRBJ2-1|TRBV20-1|NA
TGCAGTGCCCAAACAGGGTGGGACAATGAGCAGTTCTTC
CSAQTGWDNEQFF
>TRBD2|TRBJ2-1|TRBV27|NA
TGTGCCAGCGGATTCCCCAACCCCCCGGGACTAGCGGGAGTCCACAATGAGCAGTTCTTC
CASGFPNPPGLAGVHNEQFF
>TRBD2|TRBJ2-5|TRBV4-3|NA
TGCGCCAGCAGCCAAGTCCGCCTGCGGGAGGGCTACAATGAGCAGTACTTC
CASSQVRLREGYNEQYF
>NA|TRBJ2-7|TRBV6-1|NA
TGCGCCAGCAGTGAGGCCTACGAGCAGTACTTC
CASSEAYEQYF
>NA|TRBJ2-3|TRBV6-1|NA
TGTGCCAGCAGGGGGCTGTGGAGGGCGGGAAGCACAGATACGCAGTATTTT
CASRGLWRAGSTDTQYF
>TRBD2|TRBJ2-3|TRBV20-1|NA
TGCATTAGGGAACTAGCGGGAGATACGCAGTATTTT
CIRELAGDTQYF
>NA|TRBJ1-5|TRBV10-3|NA
TGTGCCATCAGGCGGGAAGGGGCCAGTCAGCCCCAGCATTTT
CAIRREGASQPQHF
>TRBD2|TRBJ2-7|TRBV11-2|few
TGTGCCAGCAGCTTCGGGACTAGCGGGACCTACGAGCAGTACTTC
CASSFGTSGTYEQYF
>NA|TRBJ1-2|TRBV5-1|NA
TGCGCCAGCAGCTTGGACGGTATCTATGGCTACACCTTC
CASSLDGIYGYTF
>TRBD2|TRBJ2-1|TRBV5-1|few
TGCGCCAGCAGCGCACTAGCGGGAGGCACTCCGGAGCAGTTCTTC
CASSALAGGTPEQFF
>TRBD1|TRBJ1-4|TRBV4-1|NA
TGCGCCAGCAGCCGGGAGGACAGGGGGTTTGAAAAACTGTTTTTT
CASSREDRGFEKLFF
>NA|TRBJ2-3|TRBV7-9|few
TGTGCCAGCAGCCCCATTCCCAGGGACCCCACAGATACGCAGTATTTT
CASSPIPRDPTDTQYF
>TRBD1|TRBJ1-2|TRBV27|NA
TGTGCCGGCAGTTTATCGGGACAGACGGGCTACACCTTC
CAGSLSGQTGYTF
>NA|TRBJ2-7|TRBV7-9|few
TGTGCCAGCAGCCCCTCGGTTCTCTACGAGCAGTACTTC
CASSPSVLYEQYF
>TRBD1|TRBJ2-1|TRBV12-3/TRBV12-4|NA
TGTGCCAGTCGCCCGGGACAGAGGTTCAATGAGCAGTTCTTC
CASRPGQRFNEQFF
>TRBD1|TRBJ1-2|TRBV25-1|few
TGTGCCAGCAGTGGTCCCGGGACAGCCTATGGCTACACCTTC
CASSGPGTAYGYTF
>NA|TRBJ2-7|TRBV20-1|NA
TGCAGTGCCACCCCGGGGAAAGGGGCCCACGAGCAGTACTTC
CSATPGKGAHEQYF